The rows below give T cell receptor beta chains drawn from one sample of a study of PD-1 blockade in classical Hodgkin lymphoma. Generated by immunoSEQ multiplex PCR, the TCRdb table keeps only in-frame clones and is missing some. The table has 50,000 to 65,000 clones, 70% to 90% seen once. Sequencing was performed on peripheral blood mononuclear cells (PBMCs), taken before the fourth cycle of nivolumab. The receptors here all came from a human donor with classical Hodgkin lymphoma. Each CDR3 is given with its conserved first and last residue. A D gene is named only where the DNA matches it firmly. The listing skips clone size in some rows; elsewhere it reads once, few, many or a size class.

.	TRBV28	TRBJ2-7	TRBD1	CASKTPGQGHNEQYF	TGTGCCAGCAAAACACCGGGACAGGGTCATAACGAGCAGTACTTC
few	TRBV11-2	TRBJ1-3	.	CASSGSRSGNTIYF	TGTGCCAGTTCGGGATCCCGCTCTGGAAACACCATATATTTT
.	TRBV5-1	TRBJ2-2	.	CASSLIGENTGELFF	TGCGCCAGCAGCTTGATCGGGGAAAACACCGGGGAGCTGTTTTTT
.	TRBV7-9	TRBJ1-1	.	CASSRSVNTEAFF	TGTGCCAGCAGCCGCTCTGTGAACACTGAAGCTTTCTTT
.	TRBV7-9	TRBJ1-5	TRBD1	CASSLGGTGLDQPQHF	TGTGCCAGCAGCTTAGGGGGGACAGGGTTAGATCAGCCCCAGCATTTT
.	TRBV10-3	TRBJ2-7	TRBD1	CAISDGQGDDYEQYF	TGTGCCATCAGTGACGGGCAGGGGGACGACTACGAGCAGTACTTC
.	TRBV6-4	TRBJ2-3	TRBD2	CASSDEAGGHGTDTQYF	TGTGCCAGCAGCGACGAAGCGGGGGGGCATGGCACAGATACGCAGTATTTT
.	TRBV5-4	TRBJ2-2	.	CASSFPGAAGELFF	TGTGCCAGCAGCTTTCCTGGGGCAGCCGGGGAGCTGTTTTTT
.	TRBV6-5	TRBJ2-3	TRBD2	CASSRGVTPTDTQYF	TGTGCCAGCAGCCGGGGGGTTACCCCCACAGATACGCAGTATTTT
.	TRBV2	TRBJ2-7	TRBD2	CASSEMGAGGGEQYF	TGTGCCAGCAGTGAAATGGGAGCGGGGGGCGGGGAGCAGTACTTC
once	TRBV27	TRBJ2-2	.	CASSTGIHTGELFF	TGTGCCAGCAGTACCGGGATTCACACCGGGGAGCTGTTTTTT
.	TRBV29-1	TRBJ2-7	TRBD2	CSVEVGWGGLEQYF	TGCAGCGTTGAAGTTGGTTGGGGAGGGCTCGAGCAGTACTTC
.	TRBV7-2	TRBJ2-3	.	CASSFSDTQYF	TGTGCCAGCAGCTTCTCGGATACGCAGTATTTT
.	TRBV27	TRBJ2-1	TRBD2	CASSLMRLAGSYNEQFF	TGTGCCAGCAGTTTAATGCGGCTAGCGGGGTCCTACAATGAGCAGTTCTTC
.	TRBV5-1	TRBJ2-1	.	CASSLSAVTEQFF	TGCGCCAGCAGCTTGAGCGCCGTCACTGAGCAGTTCTTC
.	TRBV2	TRBJ1-1	.	CASIPAGKQIKAFF	TGTGCCAGCATTCCGGCCGGGAAGCAGATTAAAGCTTTCTTT
.	TRBV30	TRBJ2-1	TRBD1	CALGQYNEQFF	TGTGCCCTGGGACAGTACAATGAGCAGTTCTTC
few	TRBV30	TRBJ1-6	.	CAWGVQGNSPLHF	TGTGCCTGGGGAGTCCAGGGGAATTCACCCCTCCACTTT
.	TRBV16	TRBJ1-1	.	CASSPNREGGTEAFF	TGTGCCAGCAGCCCGAACAGGGAAGGTGGGACTGAAGCTTTCTTT
.	TRBV2	TRBJ2-3	.	CASSQPRGSDTQYF	TGTGCCAGCAGTCAGCCCCGGGGATCTGATACGCAGTATTTT
.	TRBV9	TRBJ1-5	TRBD1	CASSVAAGGQPQHF	TGTGCCAGCAGCGTAGCCGCAGGGGGTCAGCCCCAGCATTTT
.	TRBV6-5	TRBJ1-1	.	CASSRVPEGTEAFF	TGTGCCAGCAGTCGAGTCCCGGAGGGCACTGAAGCTTTCTTT
.	TRBV5-6	TRBJ1-1	.	CASSLTGRTEAFF	TGTGCCAGCAGCTTAACAGGGCGGACTGAAGCTTTCTTT
few	TRBV4-1	TRBJ1-2	.	CASSQEALPPFSPPGGYTF	TGCGCCAGCAGCCAAGAAGCCCTTCCCCCGTTCTCACCCCCGGGGGGCTACACCTTC
.	TRBV5-1	TRBJ1-6	.	CASSLGQNNSPLHF	TGCGCCAGCAGCTTGGGACAGAATAATTCACCCCTCCACTTT
.	TRBV4-2	TRBJ2-1	.	CASSQVGAPNEQFF	TGTGCCAGCAGCCAAGTCGGAGCGCCTAATGAGCAGTTCTTC
.	TRBV6-4	TRBJ1-6	.	CASSSGSGNSPLHF	TGTGCCAGCAGTTCAGGATCAGGGAATTCACCCCTCCACTTT
.	TRBV6-6	TRBJ2-7	.	CASSYVSDPLPYEQYF	TGTGCCAGCAGTTATGTGTCGGATCCTCTTCCTTACGAGCAGTACTTC
.	TRBV9	TRBJ2-3	.	CASSVEAEGTDTQYF	TGTGCCAGCAGCGTAGAAGCGGAAGGCACAGATACGCAGTATTTT
.	TRBV25-1	TRBJ2-3	.	CASARGHADTQYF	TGTGCCAGCGCCCGGGGGCATGCAGATACGCAGTATTTT
.	TRBV30	TRBJ1-2	.	CAWSASGGGRDGYTF	TGTGCCTGGAGTGCATCCGGGGGGGGGCGGGATGGCTACACCTTC
.	TRBV27	TRBJ2-7	TRBD2	CASSSRTSGGSEQYF	TGTGCCAGCAGTTCGCGGACTAGCGGGGGATCCGAGCAGTACTTC
.	TRBV27	TRBJ2-1	TRBD2	CASSLRGGARNEQFF	TGTGCCAGCAGTTTACGCGGGGGGGCGCGGAATGAGCAGTTCTTC